Listed here are 17 T cell receptor beta chains from one sample, sequenced in a study of T cell responses to AZD1222 COVID-19 vaccine. The method was immunoSEQ multiplex PCR; TCRdb's version includes in-frame clones alone and lacks a portion of them. The repertoire holds about 120,000 clones, with over 75% as singletons. The source was peripheral blood, collected on day 0 of AZD1222 vaccination. The receptors were gathered from an adult in good health.

This chain links TRBV27 with TRBJ2-1; possible D gene TRBD1, 5 bases. Germline loops: CDR1 MNHEY, CDR2 SMNVEV (reference sequence). V lost 2 bases and J 5 bases, leaving 10 bases between the germline ends. There are 14 residues in the CDR3. This chain's CDR3 is CASSLRADNNEQFF. CDR3 in DNA: TGTGCCAGCAGTTTAAGGGCGGACAACAATGAGCAGTTCTTC.

The gene calls are TRBV12-3 or TRBV12-4 and TRBJ2-7; D is uncertain. V was clipped by 3 bases and J by 3 bases, with 6 bases between them. This CDR3 contains 12 residues. The CDR3 is CASSFVSYEQYF. In nucleotides, the CDR3 is TGTGCCAGCAGTTTCGTAAGCTACGAGCAGTACTTC.

V and J are TRBV27 and TRBJ1-2; D might be TRBD1 (5 bases). This CDR3 spans 16 amino acids. The germline V and J ends were trimmed by 4 bases and 2 bases, with 17 bases remaining between them. Germline V gives CDR1 MNHEY, CDR2 SMNVEV (reference sequence). The DNA for the CDR3 is TGTGCCAGCAGTTCTTGGGCAGGGATCTCGAACTATGGCTACACCTTC. Translating it yields CASSSWAGISNYGYTF.

The V and J genes are TRBV14 and TRBJ1-3, with D perhaps matching TRBD1 (6 bases). Trimming left V 4 bases short and J 7 bases short, with 17 bases between. Germline lookup yields CDR1 SGHDN and CDR2 FVKESK. The CDR3 sequence is 15 residues long. In DNA, the CDR3 is TGTGCCAGCAGCCCTCCTGACAGGAGGGCCAACACCATATATTTT. Protein: CASSPPDRRANTIYF.

This rearrangement joins TRBV9 to TRBJ1-6; 7 positions agree with TRBD1. CDR1 is SGDLS and CDR2 is YYNGEE in the germline V gene. The V gene end was trimmed by 0 bases and the J gene end by 5 bases; junction bases not matched to a gene: 8. This CDR3 region has 17 residues. Written as DNA, the CDR3 is TGTGCCAGCAGCGTAGTAGCCCGACAGGGTCATAATTCACCCCTCCACTTT. Translation: CASSVVARQGHNSPLHF.

DNA of the CDR3: TGTGCCAGCAGCTTAATGGGTTCACCCCTCCACTTT. Amino acids: CASSLMGSPLHF. J is TRBJ1-6 and V is TRBV7-9, with D hard to call. Trimming left V 2 bases short and J 9 bases short, with 5 bases between. The CDR3 extends over 12 amino acids. The germline gives CDR1 SEHNR, CDR2 FQNEAQ (reference sequence).

For the CDR3, the DNA is TGTGCCAGCAGTTATGTAGTTTTACATCAGCCCCAGCATTTT. Protein product: CASSYVVLHQPQHF. The chain couples TRBV28 to TRBJ1-5; D is undetermined. The CDR3 loop spans 14 amino acids. V lost 4 bases to trimming and J lost 5 bases, with 12 bases between them. Germline CDR1 MDHEN, CDR2 SYDVKM.

V gene TRBV5-1 combines with J gene TRBJ1-1; D unresolved. From germline, CDR1 is SGHRS and CDR2 YFSETQ. The CDR3 consists of 15 residues. Trimming stripped 1 base from V and 3 bases from J, with 13 bases between. The CDR3 region is CASSLSWEPYTEAFF. The CDR3 DNA follows: TGCGCCAGCAGCTTGTCGTGGGAACCCTACACTGAAGCTTTCTTT.

The CDR3 DNA reads TGTGCCAGCACTATAGGCACTGAAGCTTTCTTT. This encodes CASTIGTEAFF. This rearrangement joins TRBV12-3 or TRBV12-4 to TRBJ1-1; the D is unclear. This CDR3 is built from 11 residues. The germline V and J ends were trimmed by 7 bases and 4 bases, with 7 bases remaining between them.

The V call is TRBV6-2 or TRBV6-3, the J call TRBJ1-5, with 7 bases matching TRBD1. The CDR3 runs to 14 residues. Germline trimming cut 5 bases from V and 3 bases from J; bases unmatched to any gene: 4. Germline values: CDR1 MNHEY, CDR2 SVGEGT. The CDR3 nucleotides are TGTGCCAGCAGTGACAGGGCACACAATCAGCCCCAGCATTTT. It yields the protein CASSDRAHNQPQHF.

The rearrangement joins TRBV3-1 (or the pseudogene TRBV3-2) to TRBJ2-1; the match to TRBD2 covers 7 bases. The length of the CDR3 is 15 residues. Per germline, CDR1 LGHDT and CDR2 YNNKEL (reference sequence). The junction had 12 bases not matched to a gene; V was cut back by 4 bases and J by 9 bases. The CDR3 sequence: CASSPLGSGATEQFF. DNA for the CDR3: TGTGCCAGCAGCCCGCTGGGCAGCGGGGCGACTGAGCAGTTCTTC.

This rearrangement joins TRBV6-4 to TRBJ2-3, with 10 bases aligning to TRBD2. The CDR3 runs 15 residues. J gave up 1 base and V 3 bases, and 1 base lay outside the gene matches. Germline loops: CDR1 MRHNA, CDR2 SNTAGT. This CDR3 reads CASSEGTSGTDTQYF. The CDR3 DNA is TGTGCCAGCAGTGAAGGGACTAGCGGCACAGATACGCAGTATTTT.

This clone was recorded once. The V call is TRBV6-1, the J call TRBJ1-2; 8 bases line up with TRBD1. The V gene end was trimmed by 3 bases and the J gene end by 1 base; junction bases not matched to a gene: 4. This CDR3 is 15 amino acids long. Germline CDR1 reads MNHNS; CDR2 reads SASEGT. CDR3 sequence: CASSDPQGVNYGYTF. CDR3 nucleotides: TGTGCCAGCAGTGATCCACAGGGGGTTAACTATGGCTACACCTTC.

V and J are TRBV29-1 and TRBJ1-2, with 7 bases matching TRBD1. Germline trimming cut 2 bases from V and 5 bases from J; bases unmatched to any gene: 11. The germline V gene has CDR1 SQVTM and CDR2 ANQGSEA. The CDR3 spans 15 residues. Written as DNA, the CDR3 is TGCAGCGTTGAAAAATCGGCGGGGACAGATTATGGCTACACCTTC. Its protein product is CSVEKSAGTDYGYTF. The entire variable domain, with the rest obtained from reference TRBV29-1 and TRBJ1-2, is as follows: SAVISQKPSRDICQRGTSLTIQCQVDSQVTMMFWYRQQPGQSLTLIATANQGSEATYESGFVIDKFPISRPNLTFSTLTVSNMSPEDSSIYLCSVEKSAGTDYGYTFGSGTRLTVV.

The gene calls are TRBV4-2 and TRBJ2-7, with TRBD1 as a possible D gene (6 bases). Germline CDR1 reads LGHNA; CDR2 reads YNFKEQ. There are 14 residues in the CDR3. The V end lost 2 bases, the J end lost 5 bases, and 13 bases lay between the germline ends. CDR3 DNA sequence: TGTGCCAGCAGCCAAATTAACAGGGCCAACGAGCAGTACTTC. It translates to CASSQINRANEQYF.

The gene calls are TRBV7-3 and TRBJ2-3; 7 bases fit TRBD1. The V gene's germline CDR1 is SGHTA and CDR2 FQGTGA. CDR3 length equals 14 residues. With V trimmed by 4 bases and J by 4 bases, 5 bases remained unmatched. CDR3 DNA: TGTGCCAGCAGCTCCCGACAGGGACCAGATACGCAGTATTTT. Protein product: CASSSRQGPDTQYF.

V usage is TRBV11-2 and J usage is TRBJ1-4; 7 nucleotides align to TRBD1. Trimming removed 5 bases from V and 2 bases from J; junction bases left unmatched: 11. Germline CDR1 is SGHAT and CDR2 is FQNNGV. The CDR3 covers 17 residues. The CDR3 region is CASSEYAGTVTNEKLFF. In DNA, the CDR3 is TGTGCCAGCAGCGAGTACGCGGGGACAGTGACTAATGAAAAACTGTTTTTT.